The clone carrying this T cell receptor beta chain was found once. Reverse transcription of about 0.5 to 1 ug RNA was performed with random hexamers. With immunoSEQ multiplex PCR, TCR beta CDR3 was amplified across 54 Vbeta and 13 Jbeta. TCRdb analysed the immunoSEQ multiplex PCR reads with MiXCR anew, one entry per CDR3 protein. The sample shows about 400,000 distinct CDR3 sequences, 75% to 90% of them seen only once. The T cells that were sequenced for TCR beta were CD8+ and CD4+ cells from blood. The multiple sclerosis controls were treatment-naive patients, and their relapsing-remitting disease was stable or active. TEMRA cells were enriched by FACS, and CD4+ and CD8+ T cells were negatively isolated. Trimming took 2 bases from V and 3 from J; bases not matched to a gene: 8. Looked up from germline, CDR1 is MRHNA and CDR2 is SNTAGT. The CDR3 loop spans 19 amino acids. These data originate in a study of CD8 T cells in Susac syndrome.

The rearrangement uses TRBV6-4 and TRBJ2-2; 14 positions match TRBD2. The clonotype comes from a human donor with multiple sclerosis. The specimen sequenced was CD8+ T cells from PBMCs. Here the CDR3 reads CASSDGGTSGRGHTGELFF. The CDR3 nucleotides read TGTGCCAGCAGTGACGGGGGGACTAGCGGGAGAGGCCACACCGGGGAGCTGTTTTTT.